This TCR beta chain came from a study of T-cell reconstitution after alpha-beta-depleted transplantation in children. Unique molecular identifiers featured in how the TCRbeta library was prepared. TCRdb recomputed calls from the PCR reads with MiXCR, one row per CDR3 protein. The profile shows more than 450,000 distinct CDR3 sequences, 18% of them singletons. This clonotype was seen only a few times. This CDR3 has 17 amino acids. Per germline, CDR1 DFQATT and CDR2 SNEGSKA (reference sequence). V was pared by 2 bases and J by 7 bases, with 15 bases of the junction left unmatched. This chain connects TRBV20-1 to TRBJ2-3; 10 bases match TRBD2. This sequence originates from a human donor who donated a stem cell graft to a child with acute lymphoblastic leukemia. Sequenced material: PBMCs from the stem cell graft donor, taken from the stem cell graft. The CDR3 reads CSARSRAGGPLNHTQYF. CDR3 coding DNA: TGCAGTGCTAGATCGCGAGCGGGAGGGCCCCTAAACCATACGCAGTATTTT.